These T cell receptor beta chains were read from a single sample in a study of T cell repertoires in aging, cancer and after chemotherapy. TCRdb reprocessed the multiplex PCR reads with MiXCR, giving one entry per CDR3 protein. This repertoire shows roughly 2,000 distinct CDR3 sequences, under 35% found once; its top ten account for less than 50%. The sequenced sample was blood. Every receptor here comes from a human donor with a blood cancer. The CDR3 runs from the conserved cysteine through the conserved F or W. D genes are given only for firm matches. Expanded clones are given a class, and other clones once, few, many or no size at all.

size: medium-sized
J: TRBJ2-2
D: .
V: TRBV29-1
DNA: TGCAGCGTTGTAGACTATCGCCCAAACGGGGAGCTGTTTTTT
CDR3: CSVVDYRPNGELFF

size: .
J: TRBJ2-7
D: .
V: TRBV27
DNA: TGTGCCAGCAGTTTACTAGCTTACGGGGTCGAGCAGTACTTC
CDR3: CASSLLAYGVEQYF

size: .
J: TRBJ1-5
D: TRBD1
V: TRBV19
DNA: TGTGCCACTACGGACAGGGGGTATCAGCCCCAGCATTTT
CDR3: CATTDRGYQPQHF

size: .
J: TRBJ1-3
D: .
V: TRBV7-6
DNA: TGTGCCAGCAGCCCCCTCGCCGGGGGATACTCTGGAAACACCATATATTTT
CDR3: CASSPLAGGYSGNTIYF

size: .
J: TRBJ1-4
D: TRBD1
V: TRBV6-2/TRBV6-3
DNA: TGTGCCAGCAGTCAAATGGGACAGGGAAGCGAAAAACTGTTTTTT
CDR3: CASSQMGQGSEKLFF

size: few
J: TRBJ1-1
D: TRBD1
V: TRBV5-8
DNA: TGTGCCAGCAGCGTCAGGGGGCGATTCGGAACGGAAGCTTTCTTT
CDR3: CASSVRGRFGTEAFF

size: .
J: TRBJ1-5
D: TRBD1
V: TRBV5-4
DNA: TGCGCCAGCAGCTTGTGGGACAGATTGCGCAATCAGCCCCAGCATTTT
CDR3: CASSLWDRLRNQPQHF

size: medium-sized
J: TRBJ1-4
D: TRBD1
V: TRBV29-1
DNA: TGCAGCGTTGATTGGACAGGGGGTAATGAAAAACTGTTTTTT
CDR3: CSVDWTGGNEKLFF

size: large
J: TRBJ2-3
D: .
V: TRBV27
DNA: TGTGCCAGCAGTTCACCGCCCGCAGATACGCAGTATTTT
CDR3: CASSSPPADTQYF

size: few
J: TRBJ2-3
D: TRBD2
V: TRBV7-2
DNA: TGTGCCATAGGGCGGGGGGGTCGGGATACGCAGTATTTT
CDR3: CAIGRGGRDTQYF

size: .
J: TRBJ2-1
D: .
V: TRBV27
DNA: TGTGCCAGCAGTCTCCTAGGGGGGGCTTATGAGCAGTTCTTC
CDR3: CASSLLGGAYEQFF

size: medium-sized
J: TRBJ2-6
D: .
V: TRBV12-3/TRBV12-4
DNA: TGTGCCAGCAGTTGGACGGCAAGCTCTGGGGCCAACGTCCTGACTTTC
CDR3: CASSWTASSGANVLTF

size: .
J: TRBJ2-3
D: TRBD2
V: TRBV5-6
DNA: TGTGCCAGCAGCTTTCAGACTAGCGGGGTCGGGACAGATACGCAGTATTTT
CDR3: CASSFQTSGVGTDTQYF

size: few
J: TRBJ2-3
D: .
V: TRBV24-1
DNA: TGTGCCACCGGAGGGTCTAGCACAGATACGCAGTATTTT
CDR3: CATGGSSTDTQYF

size: medium-sized
J: TRBJ1-3
D: .
V: TRBV6-5
DNA: TGTGCCAGCAGCGCTCTTTCGGGGGGAAACACCATATATTTT
CDR3: CASSALSGGNTIYF

size: .
J: TRBJ1-1
D: .
V: TRBV15
DNA: TGTGCCACCAGCAGAGAAGGCAGAAACACTGAAGCTTTCTTT
CDR3: CATSREGRNTEAFF

size: .
J: TRBJ2-5
D: TRBD1
V: TRBV11-1
DNA: TGTGCCAGCAGCCTCCGGGACAGGGTCCAAGAGACCCAGTACTTC
CDR3: CASSLRDRVQETQYF

size: few
J: TRBJ1-4
D: TRBD1
V: TRBV27
DNA: TGTGCCAGCAGGACCGGGACAGGGGTCGAAAAACTGTTTTTT
CDR3: CASRTGTGVEKLFF

size: few
J: TRBJ2-2
D: .
V: TRBV30
DNA: TGTGCCTGGAAGAGGCAGGGGATCACCGGGGAGCTGTTTTTT
CDR3: CAWKRQGITGELFF

size: few
J: TRBJ2-1
D: TRBD2
V: TRBV15
DNA: TGTGCCACCAGCAGGACCCCCCTAGCGGCCCTAGGGGAGCAGTTCTTC
CDR3: CATSRTPLAALGEQFF

size: .
J: TRBJ1-2
D: .
V: TRBV20-1
DNA: TGCAGTGCTAGAGATCCGGGACGGTATGGCTACACCTTC
CDR3: CSARDPGRYGYTF

size: .
J: TRBJ2-1
D: .
V: TRBV7-2
DNA: TGTGCCAGCAGCCTCGATTCGCGGGATGAGCAGTTCTTC
CDR3: CASSLDSRDEQFF

size: few
J: TRBJ2-5
D: .
V: TRBV20-1
DNA: TGCAGTGCTAGAGATACACCCCCTAATCAAGAGACCCAGTACTTC
CDR3: CSARDTPPNQETQYF

size: .
J: TRBJ2-2
D: TRBD1
V: TRBV12-3/TRBV12-4
DNA: TGTGCCAGTAACCCCCAGGGGGCCGGGGAGCTGTTTTTT
CDR3: CASNPQGAGELFF

size: medium-sized
J: TRBJ1-1
D: TRBD1
V: TRBV30
DNA: TGTGCCTGGGAACCCGGACAGGGGCACACTGAAGCTTTCTTT
CDR3: CAWEPGQGHTEAFF

size: .
J: TRBJ2-2
D: .
V: TRBV20-1
DNA: TGCAGTGCTAGAGATCTCGCAGGAGCCACCGGGGAGCTGTTTTTT
CDR3: CSARDLAGATGELFF

size: .
J: TRBJ2-1
D: TRBD1
V: TRBV5-4
DNA: TGTGCCAGCAGCTTGGGGACAGGGGGGTCCTACAATGAGCAGTTCTTC
CDR3: CASSLGTGGSYNEQFF

size: once
J: TRBJ2-1
D: .
V: TRBV7-2
DNA: TGTGCCAGCAGCACGGGACTCCGTTACAATGAGCAGTTCTTC
CDR3: CASSTGLRYNEQFF

size: .
J: TRBJ1-4
D: TRBD1
V: TRBV4-2
DNA: TGTGCCAGCAGCCCGTCGGGGACAGGGAACGAAAAACTGTTTTTT
CDR3: CASSPSGTGNEKLFF

size: once
J: TRBJ2-3
D: .
V: TRBV20-1
DNA: TGCAGTGGGGGCACAGATACGCAGTATTTT
CDR3: CSGGTDTQYF

size: .
J: TRBJ1-5
D: .
V: TRBV20-1
DNA: TGCAGTGCTAGCCTAAGGGGGTCTAATCAGCCCCAGCATTTT
CDR3: CSASLRGSNQPQHF

size: few
J: TRBJ1-5
D: .
V: TRBV6-1
DNA: TGTGCCAGCAGTGAAGCAGGCAGGGGCAATCAGCCCCAGCATTTT
CDR3: CASSEAGRGNQPQHF

size: medium-sized
J: TRBJ1-3
D: .
V: TRBV29-1
DNA: TGCAGCGTTGAAGAAGAGTCAGGGGTGGGAGGAAACACCATATATTTT
CDR3: CSVEEESGVGGNTIYF

size: few
J: TRBJ1-1
D: TRBD1
V: TRBV6-5
DNA: TGTGCCAGCAGTTACAGGGGGCATACTGAAGCTTTCTTT
CDR3: CASSYRGHTEAFF

size: large
J: TRBJ2-7
D: TRBD2
V: TRBV20-1
DNA: TGCAGTGCTGATCCCCCAGCCGGTAGCGGGGGCCCCTACGAGCAGTACTTC
CDR3: CSADPPAGSGGPYEQYF

size: .
J: TRBJ1-2
D: .
V: TRBV19
DNA: TGTGCCAGTAGTATTGGGGGTCGCTCTCCGTATGGCTACACCTTC
CDR3: CASSIGGRSPYGYTF

size: large
J: TRBJ2-3
D: .
V: TRBV29-1
DNA: TGCAGCGTCCCATGGTATAGAACAGATACGCAGTATTTT
CDR3: CSVPWYRTDTQYF

size: .
J: TRBJ2-3
D: TRBD2
V: TRBV27
DNA: TGTGCCAGCAGTCAGGGACTAGCGGGGGCCGATACGCAGTATTTT
CDR3: CASSQGLAGADTQYF

size: few
J: TRBJ2-1
D: TRBD2
V: TRBV5-6
DNA: TGTGCCAGCAGCTTGGTAGCGGGGGGGCTTTGGGAGCAGTTCTTC
CDR3: CASSLVAGGLWEQFF

size: .
J: TRBJ2-1
D: .
V: TRBV28
DNA: TGTGCCAGCAGTTTGGGGGGGGGCCCCTACAATGAGCAGTTCTTC
CDR3: CASSLGGGPYNEQFF

size: large
J: TRBJ2-1
D: .
V: TRBV29-1
DNA: TGCAGCGTTGAAGTACAGAGTAACAATGAGCAGTTCTTC
CDR3: CSVEVQSNNEQFF

size: .
J: TRBJ1-1
D: .
V: TRBV6-6
DNA: TGTGCCAGCAGCGGACAGAGTGAAGCTTTCTTT
CDR3: CASSGQSEAFF

size: .
J: TRBJ1-1
D: .
V: TRBV19
DNA: TGTGCCAGTAGCTTATCAATGCGGGCCGTGCAAGCTTTCTTT
CDR3: CASSLSMRAVQAFF

size: .
J: TRBJ1-5
D: .
V: TRBV30
DNA: TGTGCCTGGAGCCGACAGAATAGCAATCAGCCCCAGCATTTT
CDR3: CAWSRQNSNQPQHF

size: medium-sized
J: TRBJ2-7
D: TRBD1
V: TRBV6-1
DNA: TGTGCCAGCAGCGCACAGGGGGCGAAGTGGGACGAGCAGTACTTC
CDR3: CASSAQGAKWDEQYF

size: .
J: TRBJ2-3
D: .
V: TRBV19
DNA: TGTGCCAGTAGTATGATAGGTGGCGGCACAGATACGCAGTATTTT
CDR3: CASSMIGGGTDTQYF

size: .
J: TRBJ1-2
D: .
V: TRBV29-1
DNA: TGCAGCGTTGAAGGAGACCGGATGGACTATGGCTACACCTTC
CDR3: CSVEGDRMDYGYTF

size: medium-sized
J: TRBJ2-3
D: TRBD2
V: TRBV11-1
DNA: TGTGCCAGCAGCTTGGGGGGGAGCACAGATACGCAGTATTTT
CDR3: CASSLGGSTDTQYF

size: .
J: TRBJ1-4
D: TRBD1
V: TRBV24-1
DNA: TGTGCCACCAGTGATCTTATCGTCCGGGACAGGGATGAAAAACTGTTTTTT
CDR3: CATSDLIVRDRDEKLFF

size: .
J: TRBJ2-1
D: TRBD2
V: TRBV7-2
DNA: TGTGCCAGCAGCTTTGCTAGCGGGGGGGGCCCTATGGGACAGTTCTTC
CDR3: CASSFASGGGPMGQFF

size: .
J: TRBJ1-5
D: .
V: TRBV6-5
DNA: TGTGCCAGCAGCCCGAATTGGGAGAGCAATCAGCCCCAGCATTTT
CDR3: CASSPNWESNQPQHF

size: few
J: TRBJ2-1
D: .
V: TRBV7-9
DNA: TGTGCCAGCAGCCCTTTGGGGACCTACAATGAGCAGTTCTTC
CDR3: CASSPLGTYNEQFF

size: few
J: TRBJ1-2
D: .
V: TRBV12-3/TRBV12-4
DNA: TGTGCCAGCACTCCAAGGGGGGCGGGTGGCTACACCTTC
CDR3: CASTPRGAGGYTF

size: .
J: TRBJ1-1
D: .
V: TRBV10-3
DNA: TGTGCCATCAGTTCCCCTACAGGGATCAAGACTGAAGCTTTCTTT
CDR3: CAISSPTGIKTEAFF

size: medium-sized
J: TRBJ2-3
D: .
V: TRBV5-1
DNA: TGCGCCAGCAGCGGGCAGGGTAGGAGAGATACGCAGTATTTT
CDR3: CASSGQGRRDTQYF

size: .
J: TRBJ1-1
D: .
V: TRBV5-4
DNA: TGTGCCAGCAGCTTGTGGGGGGTAGTCACTGAAGCTTTCTTT
CDR3: CASSLWGVVTEAFF

size: .
J: TRBJ2-5
D: .
V: TRBV20-1
DNA: TGCAGTGCTAACCCCCGCACCAATCAAGAGACCCAGTACTTC
CDR3: CSANPRTNQETQYF

size: .
J: TRBJ2-5
D: TRBD1
V: TRBV7-3
DNA: TGTGCCAGCAGCTTAAGCGGAGGACAGGGGGCGGAAGAGACCCAGTACTTC
CDR3: CASSLSGGQGAEETQYF

size: .
J: TRBJ2-3
D: .
V: TRBV12-3/TRBV12-4
DNA: TGTGCCAGCGGTCTCACAGATACGCAGTATTTT
CDR3: CASGLTDTQYF

size: few
J: TRBJ2-3
D: TRBD2
V: TRBV7-2
DNA: TGTGCCAGCAGCTTGTTCCCGGGGGGGCTAAATACGCAGTATTTT
CDR3: CASSLFPGGLNTQYF